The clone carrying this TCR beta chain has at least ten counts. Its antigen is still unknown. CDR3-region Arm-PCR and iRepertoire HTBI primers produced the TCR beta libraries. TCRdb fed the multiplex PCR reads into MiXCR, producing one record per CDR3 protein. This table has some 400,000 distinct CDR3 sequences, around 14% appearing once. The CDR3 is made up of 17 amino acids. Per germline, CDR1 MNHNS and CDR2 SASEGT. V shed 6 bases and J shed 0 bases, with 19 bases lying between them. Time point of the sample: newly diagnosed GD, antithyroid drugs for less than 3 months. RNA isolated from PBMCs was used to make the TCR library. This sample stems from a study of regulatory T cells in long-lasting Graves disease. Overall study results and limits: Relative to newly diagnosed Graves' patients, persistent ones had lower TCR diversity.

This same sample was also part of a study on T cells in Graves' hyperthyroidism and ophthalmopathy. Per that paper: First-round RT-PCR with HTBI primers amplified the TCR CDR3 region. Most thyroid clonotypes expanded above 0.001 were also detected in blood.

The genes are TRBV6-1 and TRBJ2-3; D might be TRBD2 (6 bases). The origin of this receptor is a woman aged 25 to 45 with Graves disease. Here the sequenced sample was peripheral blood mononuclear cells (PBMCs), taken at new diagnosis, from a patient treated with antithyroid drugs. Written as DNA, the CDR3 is TGTGCCAGCAGCCAGGGACTCCTTGGGGGTAGCACAGATACGCAGTATTTT. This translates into CASSQGLLGGSTDTQYF.